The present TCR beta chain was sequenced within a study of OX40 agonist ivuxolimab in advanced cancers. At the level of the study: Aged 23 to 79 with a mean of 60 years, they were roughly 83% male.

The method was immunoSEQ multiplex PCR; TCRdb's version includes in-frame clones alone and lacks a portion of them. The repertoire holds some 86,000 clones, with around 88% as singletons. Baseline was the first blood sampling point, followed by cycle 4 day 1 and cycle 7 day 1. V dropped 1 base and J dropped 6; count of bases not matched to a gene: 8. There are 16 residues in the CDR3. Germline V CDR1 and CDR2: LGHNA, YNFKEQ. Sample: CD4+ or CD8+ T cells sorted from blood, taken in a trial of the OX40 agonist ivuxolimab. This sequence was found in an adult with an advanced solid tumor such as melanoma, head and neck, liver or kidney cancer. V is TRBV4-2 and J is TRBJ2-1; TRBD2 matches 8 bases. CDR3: CASSQGRGAHSNEQFF. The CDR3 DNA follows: TGTGCCAGCAGCCAAGGGCGGGGGGCACATAGCAATGAGCAGTTCTTC.